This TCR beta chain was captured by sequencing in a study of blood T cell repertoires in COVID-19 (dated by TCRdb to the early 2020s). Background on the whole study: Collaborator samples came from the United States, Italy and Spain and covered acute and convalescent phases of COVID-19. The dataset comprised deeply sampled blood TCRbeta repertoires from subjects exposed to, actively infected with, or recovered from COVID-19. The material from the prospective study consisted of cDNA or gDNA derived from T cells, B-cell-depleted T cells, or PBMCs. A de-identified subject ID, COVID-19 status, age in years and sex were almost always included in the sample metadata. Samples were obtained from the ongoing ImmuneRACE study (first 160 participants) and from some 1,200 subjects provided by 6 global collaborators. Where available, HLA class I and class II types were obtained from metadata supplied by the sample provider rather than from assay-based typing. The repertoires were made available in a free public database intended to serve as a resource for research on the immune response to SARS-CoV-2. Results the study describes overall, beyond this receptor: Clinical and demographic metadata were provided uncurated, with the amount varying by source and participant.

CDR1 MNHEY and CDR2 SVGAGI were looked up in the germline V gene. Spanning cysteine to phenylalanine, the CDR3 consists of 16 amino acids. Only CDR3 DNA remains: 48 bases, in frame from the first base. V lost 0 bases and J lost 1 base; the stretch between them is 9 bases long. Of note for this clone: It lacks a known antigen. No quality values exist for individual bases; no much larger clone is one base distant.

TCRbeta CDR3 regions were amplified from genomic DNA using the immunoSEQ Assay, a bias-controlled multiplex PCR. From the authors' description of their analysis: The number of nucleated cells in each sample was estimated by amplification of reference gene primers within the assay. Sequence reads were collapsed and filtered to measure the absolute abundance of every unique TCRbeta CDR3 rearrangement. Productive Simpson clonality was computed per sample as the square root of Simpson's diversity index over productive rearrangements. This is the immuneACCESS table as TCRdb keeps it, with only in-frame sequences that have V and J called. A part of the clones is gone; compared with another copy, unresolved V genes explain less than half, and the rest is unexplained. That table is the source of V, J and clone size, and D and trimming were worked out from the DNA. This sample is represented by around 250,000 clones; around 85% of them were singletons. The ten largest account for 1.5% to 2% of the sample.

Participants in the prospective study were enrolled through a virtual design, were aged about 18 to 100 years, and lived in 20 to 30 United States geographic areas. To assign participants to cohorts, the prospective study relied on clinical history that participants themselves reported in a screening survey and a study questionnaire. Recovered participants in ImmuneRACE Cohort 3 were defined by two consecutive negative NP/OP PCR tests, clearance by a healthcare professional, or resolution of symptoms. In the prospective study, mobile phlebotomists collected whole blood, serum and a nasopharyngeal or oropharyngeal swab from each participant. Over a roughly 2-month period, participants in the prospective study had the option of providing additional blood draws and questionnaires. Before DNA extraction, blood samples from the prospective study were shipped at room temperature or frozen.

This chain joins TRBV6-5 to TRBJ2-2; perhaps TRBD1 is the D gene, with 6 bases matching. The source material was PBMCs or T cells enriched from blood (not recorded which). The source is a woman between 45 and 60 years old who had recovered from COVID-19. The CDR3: CASSYSNRVNTGELFF. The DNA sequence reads TGTGCCAGCAGTTACTCGAACAGGGTGAACACCGGGGAGCTGTTTTTT.